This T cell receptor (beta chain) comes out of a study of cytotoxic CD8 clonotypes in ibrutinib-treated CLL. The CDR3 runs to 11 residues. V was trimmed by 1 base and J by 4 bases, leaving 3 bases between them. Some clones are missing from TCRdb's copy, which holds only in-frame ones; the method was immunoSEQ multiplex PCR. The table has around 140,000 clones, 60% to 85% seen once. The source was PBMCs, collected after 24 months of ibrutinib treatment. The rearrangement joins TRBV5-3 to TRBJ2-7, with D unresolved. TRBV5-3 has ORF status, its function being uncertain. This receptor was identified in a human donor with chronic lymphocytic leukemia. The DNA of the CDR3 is TGTGCCAGAAGCTTGTGGTACGAGCAGTACTTC. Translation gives CARSLWYEQYF.